This T cell receptor beta chain came from a study of blood T cell repertoires in COVID-19. Study as a whole: Samples taken during acute and convalescent COVID-19 were collected in the United States, Italy and Spain. PBMCs, B-cell-depleted T cells, or T cells were the source of the cDNA or gDNA that made up the material.

CDR1 SQVTM and CDR2 ANQGSEA come from the germline V gene. V was clipped by 3 bases and J by 4 bases, with 9 bases between them. This CDR3 is 12 amino acids long. Assay used: immunoSEQ multiplex PCR; TCRdb lists only in-frame clones, some missing. The table records hundreds of thousands of clones, just under 85% of them present only once. This chain joins TRBV29-1 and TRBJ1-2, with D hard to call. Sequencing was carried out using peripheral blood. This TCR was recovered from a woman older than 75 with acute or convalescent COVID-19. The CDR3 loop reads CSVEARGYGYTF. The CDR3 DNA reads TGCAGCGTTGAGGCCCGCGGCTATGGCTACACCTTC.